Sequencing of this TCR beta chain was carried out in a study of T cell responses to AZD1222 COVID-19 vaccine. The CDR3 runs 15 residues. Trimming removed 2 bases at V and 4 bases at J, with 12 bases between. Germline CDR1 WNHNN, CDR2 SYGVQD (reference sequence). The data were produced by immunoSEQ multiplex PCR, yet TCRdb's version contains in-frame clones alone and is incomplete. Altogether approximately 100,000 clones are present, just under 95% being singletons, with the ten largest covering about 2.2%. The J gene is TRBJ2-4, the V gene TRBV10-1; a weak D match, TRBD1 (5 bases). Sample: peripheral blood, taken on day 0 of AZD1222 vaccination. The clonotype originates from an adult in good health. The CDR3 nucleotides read TGCGCCAGCAGTGAGGGCAGGGCCGGGAAAAACATTCAGTACTTC. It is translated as CASSEGRAGKNIQYF.